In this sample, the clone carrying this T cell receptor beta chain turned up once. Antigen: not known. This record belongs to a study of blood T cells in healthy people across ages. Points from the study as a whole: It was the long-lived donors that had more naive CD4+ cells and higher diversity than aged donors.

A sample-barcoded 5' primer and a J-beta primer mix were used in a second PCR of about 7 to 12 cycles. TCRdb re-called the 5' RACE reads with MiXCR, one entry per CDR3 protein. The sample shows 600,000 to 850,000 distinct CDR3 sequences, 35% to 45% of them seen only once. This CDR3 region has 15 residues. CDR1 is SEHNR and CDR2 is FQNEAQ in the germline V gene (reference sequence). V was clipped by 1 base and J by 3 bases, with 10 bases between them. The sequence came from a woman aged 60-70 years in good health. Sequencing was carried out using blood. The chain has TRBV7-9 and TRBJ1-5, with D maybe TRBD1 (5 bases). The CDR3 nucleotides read TGTGCCAGCAGCTTAGGGGACGGCAACAATCAGCCCCAGCATTTT. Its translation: CASSLGDGNNQPQHF.